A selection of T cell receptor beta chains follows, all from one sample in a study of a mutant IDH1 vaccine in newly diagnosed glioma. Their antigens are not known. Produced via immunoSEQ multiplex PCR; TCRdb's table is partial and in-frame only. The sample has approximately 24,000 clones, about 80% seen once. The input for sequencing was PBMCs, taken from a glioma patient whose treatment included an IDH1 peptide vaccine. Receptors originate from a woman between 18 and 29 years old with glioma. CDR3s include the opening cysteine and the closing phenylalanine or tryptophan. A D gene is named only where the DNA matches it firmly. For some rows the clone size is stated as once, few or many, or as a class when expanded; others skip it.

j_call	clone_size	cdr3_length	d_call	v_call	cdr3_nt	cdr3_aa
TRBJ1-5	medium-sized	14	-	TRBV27	TGTGCCAGCAGTTTATCGGCAGGGGTCCAGCCCCAGCATTTT	CASSLSAGVQPQHF
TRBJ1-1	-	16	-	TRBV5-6	TGTGCCAGCAGCCCTTGGGGGGGGCTGGGGAGCACTGAAGCTTTCTTT	CASSPWGGLGSTEAFF
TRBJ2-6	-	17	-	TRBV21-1	TGTGCCAGCAGCAGCCTGGACTCAAGCTCTGGGGCCAACGTCCTGACTTTC	CASSSLDSSSGANVLTF
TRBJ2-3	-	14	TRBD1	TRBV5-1	TGCGCCAGCAGCTTGGGACAGGGGGCAGATACGCAGTATTTT	CASSLGQGADTQYF
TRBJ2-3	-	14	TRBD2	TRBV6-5	TGTGCCAGCAGACCGGGACTAGCCGGGGGTACGCAGTATTTT	CASRPGLAGGTQYF
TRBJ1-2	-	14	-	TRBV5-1	TGCGCCAGCAGCTTGGCACTGGCTAACTATGGCTACACCTTC	CASSLALANYGYTF
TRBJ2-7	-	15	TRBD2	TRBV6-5	TGTGCCAGCAGTCCGACTAGCCTCTCTATATTCGAGCAGTACTTC	CASSPTSLSIFEQYF
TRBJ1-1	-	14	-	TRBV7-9	TGTGCCAGCAGTCCAGGGGTAAAGGACACTGAAGCTTTCTTT	CASSPGVKDTEAFF
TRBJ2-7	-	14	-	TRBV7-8	TGTGCCAGCAGCCCAGAATATAGCACCTACGAGCAGTACTTC	CASSPEYSTYEQYF
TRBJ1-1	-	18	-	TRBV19	TGTGCCAGTAGTATCGCCTTAGCTGCCCGGGGGATGAACACTGAAGCTTTCTTT	CASSIALAARGMNTEAFF
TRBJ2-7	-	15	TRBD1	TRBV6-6	TGTGCCAGCCGAACCCAAACAGGGGACTCCTACGAGCAGTACTTC	CASRTQTGDSYEQYF
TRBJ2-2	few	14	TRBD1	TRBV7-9	TGTGCCAGCAGCTCGGGACAGGGAGCCGGGGAGCTGTTTTTT	CASSSGQGAGELFF
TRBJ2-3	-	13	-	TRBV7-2	TGTGCCAGCAGCTATAAGGGATCAGATACGCAGTATTTT	CASSYKGSDTQYF
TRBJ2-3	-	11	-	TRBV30	TGTGCCTCGGAGTGGGCCGATACGCAGTATTTT	CASEWADTQYF
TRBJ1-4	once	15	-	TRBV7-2	TGTGCCAGCAGCTTATTCGGTAGGGGGGATGAAAAACTGTTTTTT	CASSLFGRGDEKLFF
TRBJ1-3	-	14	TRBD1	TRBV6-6	TGTGCCAGCAGTTACAGCGACAGGGGGAACACCATATATTTT	CASSYSDRGNTIYF
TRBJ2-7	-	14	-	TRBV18	TGTGCCAGCTCACCCCCCAGTAAAAGGGACGAGCAGTACTTC	CASSPPSKRDEQYF
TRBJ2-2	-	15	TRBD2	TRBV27	TGTGCCAGCAACCTTTACCGGGGGGACACCGGGGAGCTGTTTTTT	CASNLYRGDTGELFF